The table lists the clone carrying this TCR beta chain with a few counts. Its specificity is not known. This specimen comes from a study of beta chain features in type 1 diabetes. Study context: There was similarity between patients and healthy donors in age, gender and cell yields. Findings and caveats of the study: High-TCR-expressing cells could be over-represented by cDNA sequencing.

Isolated RNA was reverse transcribed in full, so expressed TCRB transcripts were sequenced. Method: immunoSEQ multiplex PCR; TCRdb's copy keeps in-frame clones and lacks some. The sample holds 900,000 or so clones; 15% to 20% are singletons and the top ten take 0.02% to 0.025%. The CDR3 has 15 residues. The germline gives CDR1 LGHNA, CDR2 YNFKEQ. V shed 2 bases and J shed 1 base, with 11 bases lying between them. This TCR derives from a young woman in good health. Specimen: naive CD4+ T cells from blood. This chain uses TRBV4-2 with TRBJ2-5, with D tentatively TRBD1 or TRBD2 (5 bases each). Here the CDR3 DNA reads TGTGCCAGCAGCCAATTCCACGGGGCCCAAGAGACCCAGTACTTC. Its protein product is CASSQFHGAQETQYF.